This T cell receptor (beta chain) was sequenced during a study of blood T cell repertoires in COVID-19 (dated by TCRdb to 2020 to 2021). Regarding the study in general: Samples covering the acute and convalescent phases of COVID-19 were provided by collaborators in the United States, Italy and Spain. The prospective study material was composed of cDNA or gDNA derived from T cells, B-cell-depleted T cells, or PBMCs. Subjects who had been exposed to COVID-19, were actively infected with it, or had recovered from it provided the deeply sampled blood TCRbeta repertoires that made up the dataset. The repertoires were made available in a free public database intended to serve as a resource for research on the immune response to SARS-CoV-2. The samples were drawn from the first 160 participants of the ongoing ImmuneRACE study and from 1,254 subjects provided by 6 global collaborators. Sample metadata almost always included a de-identified subject ID, COVID-19 status, age in years and sex. Where HLA class I and class II types were available, the types were taken from metadata supplied by the sample provider, not from assay-based typing.

Overall results and qualifications from the work: How much clinical and demographic metadata was included differed by source and by participant, and the metadata was provided uncurated.

Collaborating institutions collected whole blood in K2EDTA tubes following their own protocols. For TCRbeta analysis, collaborators shipped samples as frozen whole blood, isolated PBMCs, or DNA extracted from either of those sample types. Taken from the germline V gene, the CDR1 and CDR2 loops are SGHAT and FQNNGV. Inclusive of the bounding cysteine and phenylalanine, the CDR3 is 15 residues long. Of all the DNA, just the CDR3 is kept, 45 bases in frame from base 1. The junction shows trimming of 5 bases on V and 7 bases on J, plus 17 bases between the germline ends. TCRbeta CDR3 regions were amplified from genomic DNA by means of the immunoSEQ Assay, a bias-controlled multiplex PCR. In the original analysis: The number of nucleated cells in each sample was estimated from the amplification of reference gene primers within the assay. Sequence reads were collapsed and filtered to measure the absolute abundance of every unique TCRbeta CDR3 rearrangement. For each sample, productive Simpson clonality was calculated by taking the square root of Simpson's diversity index across productive rearrangements. This immuneACCESS table, as held by TCRdb, lists in-frame sequences with V and J called but not all clones. Of the missing ones, under half trace to an unresolved V gene in checked studies; the others have no known cause. V, J and clone size reflect that table, while D and trimming were determined from the DNA. For this sample the table gives approximately 150,000 clones, of which around four fifths were detected only once. Jointly, the top ten make up less than 20% of the sample.

In the case of this clone: Its target antigen remains unknown. No clone much larger than this one lies a single base away; base qualities are absent.

The material sequenced was peripheral blood. This receptor chain uses TRBV11-2 and TRBJ1-4; TRBD1 could be the D gene, as 5 bases match. The sequence was collected from an elderly woman with acute or convalescent COVID-19. The nucleotides are TGTGCCAGCAGCCACGACGGGGGGTCCTCTGAAAAACTGTTTTTT. Its product reads: CASSHDGGSSEKLFF.